The 10 T cell receptor beta chains below were found in one sample sequenced in a study of T-cell reconstitution after alpha-beta-depleted transplantation in children. Unique molecular identifiers were used to barcode this TCRbeta library. TCRdb reprocessed the PCR reads with MiXCR, giving one entry per CDR3 protein. The table lists around 960,000 distinct CDR3 sequences, roughly 29% of them singletons, with more than 25% in the top ten. Sequenced material: PBMCs, mostly from graft donor cells, taken 360 days after TCRalphabeta/CD19-depleted stem cell transplant. These receptors were collected from a boy younger than two who had a stem cell transplant for SCID, so the T cells may come from the graft donor.

This clonotype came up many times. The chain carries TRBV21-1 and TRBJ1-1; TRBD1, the D gene given by the table, was not confirmed from the DNA. TRBV21-1 is a documented pseudogene. CDR3 length equals 14 residues. The CDR3 reads CASSNRAKGTEAFF. CDR3 DNA sequence: TGTGCCAGCAGCAACAGGGCGAAGGGGACTGAAGCTTTCTTT.

J is TRBJ2-1 and V is TRBV5-1, with a weak D call TRBD2 (6 bases). The CDR3 spans 13 residues. The V gene lost 4 bases and the J gene lost 8 bases, with 13 bases spanning the gap. Looked up from germline, CDR1 is SGHRS and CDR2 is YFSETQ. The CDR3 DNA reads as TGCGCCAGCAGCACCCCCGGAGGGTATGAGCAGTTCTTC. Amino acids: CASSTPGGYEQFF.

The V and J genes are TRBV5-5 and TRBJ1-4; maybe TRBD1 (6 bases). Germline CDR1 SGHKS, CDR2 YYEKEE (reference sequence). The CDR3 sequence is 16 residues long. The V end lost 1 base, the J end lost 2 bases, and 12 bases lay between the germline ends. The DNA of the CDR3 is TGTGCCAGCAGCTTGACTACAGGGACGACTAATGAAAAACTGTTTTTT. Translated: CASSLTTGTTNEKLFF.

This clonotype was seen a handful of times. V gene TRBV4-1 combines with J gene TRBJ1-1, with TRBD1 matching 7 bases. Germline V gives CDR1 MGHRA, CDR2 YSYEKL. The CDR3 runs to 14 residues. The V segment lost 4 bases and the J segment 4 bases; nucleotides outside the gene matches: 6. CDR3 DNA: TGCGCCAGCAGCCCCTACAGGGACAGCACTGAAGCTTTCTTT. Its protein is CASSPYRDSTEAFF.

This clonotype was seen many times. V and J are TRBV28 and TRBJ2-5; 9 positions agree with TRBD1. This CDR3 region has 14 residues. Germline V CDR1 and CDR2: MDHEN, SYDVKM. The V gene end was trimmed by 4 bases and the J gene end by 4 bases; junction bases not matched to a gene: 4. The DNA for the CDR3 is TGTGCCAGCAGTTCCGGGACAGGGTCAGAGACCCAGTACTTC. Translation gives CASSSGTGSETQYF.

This chain uses TRBV12-3 or TRBV12-4 with TRBJ2-7; TRBD2 might be the D (6 bases). Between the trimmed V and J ends, which lost 5 bases and 0 bases, there was a span of 14 bases. The CDR3 length is 15 residues. The CDR3 DNA sequence: TGTGCCAGCAGTCCACCGGGGGTCGCCTCCTACGAGCAGTACTTC. Translated: CASSPPGVASYEQYF.

The V and J genes are TRBV25-1 and TRBJ2-5; tentative D call: TRBD2 (6 bases). The CDR3 runs 15 residues. Per the germline V gene, CDR1 is MGHDK and CDR2 is SYGVNS. V was clipped by 2 bases and J by 10 bases, with 20 bases between them. The CDR3 sequence is CASSEGGTARVDQYF. The CDR3 DNA reads TGTGCCAGCAGTGAAGGGGGGACTGCGCGGGTGGACCAGTACTTC.

This clonotype was detected a few times. The rearrangement joins TRBV15 to TRBJ2-7; D unresolved. CDR1 LNHNV and CDR2 YYDKDF come from the germline V gene (reference sequence). V lost 5 bases and J 0 bases, leaving 14 bases between the germline ends. The CDR3 spans 15 residues. CDR3 sequence (DNA): TGTGCCACCAGCCCCAACTGGTTGAGCTCCTACGAGCAGTACTTC. Encoded protein: CATSPNWLSSYEQYF. The variable domain in full, completed from reference TRBV15 and TRBJ2-7, reads DAMVIQNPRYQVTQFGKPVTLSCSQTLNHNVMYWYQQKSSQAPKLLFHYYDKDFNNEADTPDNFQSRRPNTSFCFLDIRSPGLGDTAMYLCATSPNWLSSYEQYFGPGTRLTVT.

This clonotype was found a few times. The chain couples TRBV6-1 to TRBJ1-5; D is unresolved. Germline V gene data show CDR1 as MNHNS and CDR2 as SASEGT. The CDR3 length is 13 residues. V lost 6 bases and J lost 3, with 9 bases in between. CDR3 nucleotide sequence: TGTGCCAGCAGAGAACAGATCAATCAGCCCCAGCATTTT. This codes for CASREQINQPQHF.

This clonotype has just a few counts. The genes are TRBV20-1 and TRBJ2-3, with 8 bases that match TRBD1. V shed 0 bases and J 1 base; nucleotides not matched to a gene: 3. This CDR3 region has 15 residues. Germline-derived CDR1 and CDR2 are DFQATT and SNEGSKA (reference sequence). CDR3 region: CSARDGQGGTDTQYF. The CDR3 DNA follows: TGCAGTGCTAGAGATGGACAGGGAGGCACAGATACGCAGTATTTT.